What follows are 6 T cell receptor beta chains derived from one specimen sequenced in a study of T-cell memory formation after mild COVID-19. One entry per CDR3 protein, called by TCRdb with MiXCR from the 5' RACE reads. The table lists hundreds of thousands of distinct CDR3 sequences, 25% to 30% of them singletons. The material sequenced was PBMCs or a T cell subset sorted from them (not recorded which). These receptor sequences come from an adult woman who had mild COVID-19 (a few samples of this study predate the infection). Cell type and time point are not known.

This clonotype was detected only a few times. The chain has TRBV7-2 and TRBJ2-3, with 8 bases matching TRBD2. The CDR3 length is 12 residues. The germline CDR1 and CDR2 sequences are SGHTA and FQGNSA. The V and J ends lost 6 bases and 14 bases, in that order; junction bases with no gene match: 10. The CDR3 loop is CASRPTSGRGYF. CDR3 sequence (DNA): TGTGCCAGCAGACCTACTAGCGGACGTGGGTATTTT.

The chain couples TRBV7-3 to TRBJ2-1; D is unresolved. Trimming removed 2 bases from V and 7 bases from J, with 15 bases in between. The CDR3 is made up of 15 amino acids. Germline V gene data show CDR1 as SGHTA and CDR2 as FQGTGA. DNA of the CDR3: TGTGCCAGCAGCTTAGTCAGAGGCAAAGGGAATGAGCAGTTCTTC. It specifies CASSLVRGKGNEQFF.

In this sample, this clonotype turned up a few times. The chain is built from TRBV30 and TRBJ2-1; no firm D call. Germline lookup yields CDR1 GTSNPN and CDR2 SVGIG (reference sequence). This CDR3 is 12 amino acids long. Trimming removed 6 bases from V and 7 bases from J, with 13 bases in between. DNA of the CDR3: TGTGCCTGCTCATCGGCTGGGAATGAGCAGTTCTTC. This gives the protein CACSSAGNEQFF.

This chain joins TRBV7-2 and TRBJ2-4, with 8 bases identical to TRBD2. Trimming removed 2 bases from V and 7 bases from J; junction bases left unmatched: 7. Germline lookup yields CDR1 SGHTA and CDR2 FQGNSA. This CDR3 contains 15 residues. The CDR3 is CASSLSSGAGNIQYF. CDR3 nucleotides: TGTGCCAGCAGCTTAAGTAGCGGGGCGGGGAACATTCAGTACTTC.

This clonotype was picked up a small number of times. The CDR3 is CSVGGFEAETQYF. In DNA form, the CDR3 reads TGCAGCGTTGGGGGCTTTGAGGCAGAGACCCAGTACTTC. The rearrangement links TRBV29-1 to TRBJ2-5; maybe TRBD1 (5 bases). V shed 4 bases and J shed 4 bases, with 13 bases lying between them. The germline gives CDR1 SQVTM, CDR2 ANQGSEA. CDR3 length equals 13 residues.

V is TRBV29-1 and J is TRBJ2-7; D possibly matches TRBD1 or TRBD2 (6 bases each). The germline V and J ends were trimmed by 4 bases and 3 bases, with 22 bases remaining between them. The CDR3 has 16 amino acids. CDR1 is SQVTM, CDR2 ANQGSEA, per germline. The chain's CDR3 is CSVGGPLGRGGYEQYF. The DNA for the CDR3 is TGCAGCGTTGGAGGTCCTCTGGGCAGGGGAGGCTACGAGCAGTACTTC.